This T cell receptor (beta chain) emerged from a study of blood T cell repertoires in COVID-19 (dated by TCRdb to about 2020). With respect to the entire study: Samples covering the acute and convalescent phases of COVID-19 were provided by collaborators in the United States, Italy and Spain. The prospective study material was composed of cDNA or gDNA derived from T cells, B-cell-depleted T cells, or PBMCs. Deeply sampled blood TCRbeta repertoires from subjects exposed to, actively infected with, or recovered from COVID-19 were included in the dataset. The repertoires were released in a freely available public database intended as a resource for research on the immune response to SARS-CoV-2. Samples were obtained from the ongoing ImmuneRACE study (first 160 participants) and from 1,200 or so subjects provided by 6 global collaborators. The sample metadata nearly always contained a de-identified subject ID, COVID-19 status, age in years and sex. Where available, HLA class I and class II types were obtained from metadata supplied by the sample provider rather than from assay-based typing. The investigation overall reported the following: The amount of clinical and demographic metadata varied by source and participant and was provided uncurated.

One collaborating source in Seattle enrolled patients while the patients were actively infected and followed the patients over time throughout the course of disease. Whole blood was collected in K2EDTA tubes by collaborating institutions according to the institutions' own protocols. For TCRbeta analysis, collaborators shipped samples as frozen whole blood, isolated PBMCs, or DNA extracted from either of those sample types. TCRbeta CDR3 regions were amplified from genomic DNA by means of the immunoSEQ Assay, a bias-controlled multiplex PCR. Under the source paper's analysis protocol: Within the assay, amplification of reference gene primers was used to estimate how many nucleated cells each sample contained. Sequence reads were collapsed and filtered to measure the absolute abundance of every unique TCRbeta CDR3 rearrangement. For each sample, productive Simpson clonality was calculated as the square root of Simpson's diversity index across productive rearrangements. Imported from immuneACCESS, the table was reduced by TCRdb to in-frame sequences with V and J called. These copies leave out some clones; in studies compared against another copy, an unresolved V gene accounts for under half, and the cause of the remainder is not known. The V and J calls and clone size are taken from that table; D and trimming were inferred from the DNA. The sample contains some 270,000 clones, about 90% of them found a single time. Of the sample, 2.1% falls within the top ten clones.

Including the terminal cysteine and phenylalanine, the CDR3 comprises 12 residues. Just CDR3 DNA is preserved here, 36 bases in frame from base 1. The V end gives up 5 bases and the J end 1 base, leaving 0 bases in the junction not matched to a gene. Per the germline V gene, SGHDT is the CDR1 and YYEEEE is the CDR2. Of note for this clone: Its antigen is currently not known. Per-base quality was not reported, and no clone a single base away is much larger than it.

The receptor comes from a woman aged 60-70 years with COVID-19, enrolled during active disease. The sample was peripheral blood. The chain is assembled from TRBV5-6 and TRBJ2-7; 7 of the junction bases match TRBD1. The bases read TGTGCCAGCAGGGACAGGTCCTACGAGCAGTACTTC. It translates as CASRDRSYEQYF.